The 26 T cell receptor beta chains below come from one sample, sequenced in a study of T cells expressing NK-cell markers (dated by TCRdb to between 2020 and 2021). The library was produced with 5' RACE. The instrument given in TCRdb is Illumina HiSeq 2000. TCRdb reprocessed the reads and provides one entry for every CDR3 protein sequence; no DNA is given. The sample's own table lists around 260,000 distinct CDR3 sequences. Of the sample, around 3.9% is held by the ten largest clones. Sequencing was carried out using blood T cells: a sorted CD56 or NKG2C T cell subset, CD4+ or CD8+ T cells, or bulk PBMC T cells (not recorded which). The receptor set was obtained from a woman between 18 and 75 years old in good health.

The chain is built from TRBV20-1 and TRBJ2-2; the D gene TCRdb calls, TRBD2, cannot be checked with no DNA. This CDR3 spans 16 amino acids. Germline V gives CDR1 DFQATT, CDR2 SNEGSKA (reference sequence). CDR3 region: CSAQRSSGGIAGELFF.

This chain uses TRBV12-3 or TRBV12-4 with TRBJ2-3. This CDR3 region has 15 residues. CDR3 sequence: CASSAAALARDTQYF.

This rearrangement joins TRBV15 to TRBJ2-1; TCRdb designates TRBD2, a call that cannot be tested without DNA. The CDR3 length is 13 residues. Germline V gene data show CDR1 as LNHNV and CDR2 as YYDKDF (reference sequence). CDR3 in amino acids: CATTTSGSYEQFF.

The chain has TRBV18 and TRBJ2-7. The germline V gene has CDR1 KGHSH and CDR2 LQKENI. This CDR3 contains 14 residues. CDR3 sequence reads: CASSPPSRRSEQYF.

The rearrangement uses TRBV6-5 and TRBJ1-5. Germline V CDR1 and CDR2: MNHEY, SVGAGI. The CDR3 has 16 amino acids. The CDR3 here is CASSYSRDGSNQPQHF.

J is TRBJ1-5 and V is TRBV7-2; absent DNA, TCRdb's TRBD1 call cannot be checked. This CDR3 comprises 15 residues. Germline CDR1 and CDR2: SGHTA and FQGNSA. This chain's CDR3 is CASSLARGSNQPQHF. Based on the CDR3 plus reference TRBV7-2 and TRBJ1-5, the full variable domain is GAGVSQSPSNKVTEKGKDVELRCDPISGHTALYWYRQSLGQGLEFLIYFQGNSAPDKSGLPSDRFSAERTGGSVSTLTIQRTQQEDSAVYLCASSLARGSNQPQHFGDGTRLSIL.

The chain uses TRBV5-5 and TRBJ2-1; the D call of TRBD1 rests on TCRdb alone, since no DNA is present to check it. Germline CDR1 is SGHKS and CDR2 is YYEKEE (reference sequence). The CDR3 length is 15 residues. The CDR3 sequence: CASSRTADGYNEQFF.

The chain uses TRBV12-3 or TRBV12-4 and TRBJ2-1; TCRdb outputs TRBD2, but without DNA this stays unchecked. This CDR3 spans 17 amino acids. The CDR3 spells CASSFTSGRLPYNEQFF.

The genes are TRBV29-1 and TRBJ2-3; TCRdb reports TRBD1, a call that lacks DNA to check it against. The V gene's germline CDR1 is SQVTM and CDR2 ANQGSEA. This CDR3 contains 14 residues. CDR3 in amino acids: CSVGRDRGQDTQYF.

J is TRBJ2-1 and V is TRBV5-4; TCRdb outputs TRBD1, but without DNA this stays unchecked. The CDR3 has 14 amino acids. CDR1 SGHNT and CDR2 YYREEE come from the germline V gene (reference sequence). CDR3 in amino acids: CASSPGTGRNEQFF.

This chain connects TRBV12-3 or TRBV12-4 to TRBJ2-3. This CDR3 comprises 13 residues. The CDR3 sequence: CATTGSATDTQYF.

The chain joins TRBV7-2 to TRBJ1-6; TCRdb's D call of TRBD1 is untestable without DNA. This CDR3 contains 13 residues. CDR1 SGHTA and CDR2 FQGNSA come from the germline V gene. This CDR3 is CASSMIQGPPLHF.

V is TRBV18 and J is TRBJ2-7. Looked up from germline, CDR1 is KGHSH and CDR2 is LQKENI. This CDR3 comprises 12 residues. The CDR3 loop reads CASSPRAYEQYF.

The V call is TRBV18, the J call TRBJ1-2; lacking DNA, the TRBD1 call made by TCRdb goes unchecked. Germline CDR1 KGHSH, CDR2 LQKENI. The CDR3 runs 14 residues. The CDR3: CASSPPGDPYGYTF.

The chain joins TRBV12-3 or TRBV12-4 to TRBJ1-4; TCRdb returns TRBD1, unconfirmable since there is no DNA. The CDR3 is 14 residues long. CDR3: CASSLGTGKEKLFF.

The chain's CDR3 is CASSLSGARDNEQFF. The chain couples TRBV7-2 to TRBJ2-1; the TCRdb call, TRBD2, lacks DNA for checking. Germline CDR1 SGHTA, CDR2 FQGNSA. The CDR3 runs 15 residues.

The gene calls are TRBV7-2 and TRBJ2-3. CDR1 and CDR2 (germline): SGHTA, FQGNSA. The length of the CDR3 is 14 residues. This CDR3 is CASSLVTNRDTQYF.

The rearrangement links TRBV29-1 to TRBJ2-3; the TCRdb D gene call, TRBD2, has no DNA to confirm it. Per the germline V gene, CDR1 is SQVTM and CDR2 is ANQGSEA. This CDR3 is built from 16 residues. The CDR3 sequence is CSVQPTSGGRTDTQYF.

The chain is built from TRBV20-1 and TRBJ1-6. This CDR3 has 12 residues. CDR1 and CDR2 from the germline V gene are DFQATT and SNEGSKA (reference sequence). The CDR3 here is CSATITNSPLHF.

V gene TRBV4-3 combines with J gene TRBJ2-4; TCRdb picks TRBD2, but there is no DNA to check that call. This CDR3 comprises 14 residues. In germline, CDR1 is LGHNA, CDR2 YSLEER. CDR3 sequence: CASSRGLLGDIQYF.

This chain links TRBV20-1 with TRBJ2-7; TCRdb outputs TRBD1, but without DNA this stays unchecked. This CDR3 is built from 14 residues. Germline V gives CDR1 DFQATT, CDR2 SNEGSKA (reference sequence). The CDR3 sequence: CSARKTGSSYEQYF.

The rearrangement uses TRBV7-2 and TRBJ2-3; the TCRdb call, TRBD2, lacks DNA for checking. The CDR3 is made up of 15 amino acids. Looked up from germline, CDR1 is SGHTA and CDR2 is FQGNSA. CDR3: CASSWQRDSTDTQYF. Complete variable domain (other parts from reference TRBV7-2 and TRBJ2-3): GAGVSQSPSNKVTEKGKDVELRCDPISGHTALYWYRQSLGQGLEFLIYFQGNSAPDKSGLPSDRFSAERTGGSVSTLTIQRTQQEDSAVYLCASSWQRDSTDTQYFGPGTRLTVL.

The chain recombines TRBV29-1 with TRBJ2-1; TCRdb calls TRBD1, which cannot be checked without DNA. The CDR3 consists of 15 residues. Germline CDR1 SQVTM, CDR2 ANQGSEA. The CDR3 spells CSVVPGTVSYNEQFF.

The V call is TRBV20-1, the J call TRBJ2-1; the TCRdb call, TRBD2, lacks DNA for checking. The CDR3 length is 16 residues. The germline CDR1 and CDR2 sequences are DFQATT and SNEGSKA (reference sequence). The CDR3 spells CSARGSLAGDYNEQFF.

This chain links TRBV5-6 with TRBJ2-5; TCRdb proposes TRBD1, but this gene call is untestable without DNA. CDR3 length: 16 residues. In germline, CDR1 is SGHDT, CDR2 YYEEEE. CDR3: CASSDPDVSWQETQYF.

This chain uses TRBV20-1 with TRBJ2-2; the TRBD1 assignment by TCRdb is unverifiable without DNA. This CDR3 has 12 residues. Germline CDR1 is DFQATT and CDR2 is SNEGSKA (reference sequence). The CDR3 sequence: CSAYGGVGELFF.